Below, one T cell receptor beta chain is given with its context. Its specificity is unknown. CD45RO-negative, CCR7-positively selected cells formed the naive CD8 fraction, excluding terminally differentiated effector memory CD45RA+ cells. The source of the sample is a study of shared clonotypes between healthy human individuals. Overall study: The composition of the donors was two women and a few men aged 18 to 49.

The study's findings and limits: All-four-donor shared clonotypes had higher generation probabilities than non-shared clonotypes did.

The CDR3 spans 17 residues. Unmatched junction bases numbered 8, after V lost 2 bases and J lost 8 bases. Per the germline V gene, CDR1 is ENHRY and CDR2 is SYGVKD. On sorted subsets, replicate PCRs used about 200 ng DNA, or around 30,000 T cell genomes. Sequencing was performed with immunoSEQ multiplex PCR; in TCRdb, only in-frame clones are kept and a portion is missing. Of hundreds of thousands of clones listed, roughly 96% were seen once; the top ten hold around 0.25%. The source is a man younger than 40 in good health. Sequencing was carried out using naive CD8+ T cells sorted from blood. This chain uses TRBV10-3 with TRBJ2-2; 13 bases are a match to TRBD2. The CDR3 DNA reads as TGTGCCATCAGTGAGCATACTAGCGGGAGGGCCTCGGGGGAGCTGTTTTTT. The encoded protein is CAISEHTSGRASGELFF.